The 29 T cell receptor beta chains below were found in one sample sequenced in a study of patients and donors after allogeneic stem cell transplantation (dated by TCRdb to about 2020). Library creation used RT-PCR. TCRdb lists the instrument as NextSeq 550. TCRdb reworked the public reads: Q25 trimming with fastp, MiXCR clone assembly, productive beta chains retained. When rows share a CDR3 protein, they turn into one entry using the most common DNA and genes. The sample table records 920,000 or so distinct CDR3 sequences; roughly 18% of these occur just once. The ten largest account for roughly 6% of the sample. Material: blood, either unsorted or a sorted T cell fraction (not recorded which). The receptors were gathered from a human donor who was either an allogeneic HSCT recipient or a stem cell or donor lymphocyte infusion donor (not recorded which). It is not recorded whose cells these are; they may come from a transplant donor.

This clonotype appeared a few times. The CDR3 DNA sequence: TGCGCCAGCACTGATTTACCATCGGTCGAGCAGTACTTC. It translates to CASTDLPSVEQYF. The rearrangement links TRBV5-1 to TRBJ2-7; D not resolved. The CDR3 runs to 13 residues. CDR1 is SGHRS and CDR2 is YFSETQ in the germline V gene. V was cut by 6 bases and J by 6 bases, with 16 bases left in between.

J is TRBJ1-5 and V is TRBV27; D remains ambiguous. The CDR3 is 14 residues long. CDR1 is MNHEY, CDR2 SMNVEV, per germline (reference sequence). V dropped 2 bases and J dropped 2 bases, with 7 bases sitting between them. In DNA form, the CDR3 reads TGTGCCAGCAGTTTAGGGGAAGGCAATCAGCCCCAGCATTTT. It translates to CASSLGEGNQPQHF.

The CDR3 reads CASSLSLPGGNTIYF. CDR3 DNA: TGTGCCAGCAGCCTATCCCTTCCCGGCGGAAACACCATATATTTT. The chain uses TRBV7-2 and TRBJ1-3; D unclear. Germline V lookup: CDR1 SGHTA, CDR2 FQGNSA. V lost 5 bases and J lost 4, with 15 bases in between. The CDR3 is made up of 15 amino acids.

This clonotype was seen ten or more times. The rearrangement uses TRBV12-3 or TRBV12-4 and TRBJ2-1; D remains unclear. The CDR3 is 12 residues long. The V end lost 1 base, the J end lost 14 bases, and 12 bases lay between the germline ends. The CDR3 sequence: CASSLGSLKKFF. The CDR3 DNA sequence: TGTGCCAGCAGTTTAGGGAGCCTAAAGAAGTTCTTC.

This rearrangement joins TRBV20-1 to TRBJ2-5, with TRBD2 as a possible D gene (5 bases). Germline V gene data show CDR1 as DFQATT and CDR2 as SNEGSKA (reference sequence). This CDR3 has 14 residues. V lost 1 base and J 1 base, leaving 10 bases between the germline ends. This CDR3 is CSARGVGVQETQYF. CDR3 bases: TGCAGTGCTAGAGGGGTCGGGGTCCAAGAGACCCAGTACTTC.

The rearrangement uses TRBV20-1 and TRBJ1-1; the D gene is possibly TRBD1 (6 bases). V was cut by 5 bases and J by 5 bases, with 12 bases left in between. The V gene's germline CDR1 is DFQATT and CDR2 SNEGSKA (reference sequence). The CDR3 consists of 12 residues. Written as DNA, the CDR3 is TGCAGTGCTGCCCGAGGGGGGACTGAAGCTTTCTTT. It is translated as CSAARGGTEAFF.

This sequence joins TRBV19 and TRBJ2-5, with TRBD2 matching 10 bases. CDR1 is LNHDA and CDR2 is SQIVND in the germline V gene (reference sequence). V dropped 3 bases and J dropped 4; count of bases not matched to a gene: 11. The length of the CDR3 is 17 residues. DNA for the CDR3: TGTGCCAGTAGTATTTGGCTAGCGGGAGAAGCGGGAGAGACCCAGTACTTC. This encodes CASSIWLAGEAGETQYF.

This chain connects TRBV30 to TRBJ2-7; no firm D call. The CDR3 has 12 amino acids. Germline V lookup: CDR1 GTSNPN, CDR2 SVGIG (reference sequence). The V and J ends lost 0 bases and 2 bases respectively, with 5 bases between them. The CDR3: CAWSVDPYEQYF. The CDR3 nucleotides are TGTGCCTGGAGTGTAGATCCCTACGAGCAGTACTTC.

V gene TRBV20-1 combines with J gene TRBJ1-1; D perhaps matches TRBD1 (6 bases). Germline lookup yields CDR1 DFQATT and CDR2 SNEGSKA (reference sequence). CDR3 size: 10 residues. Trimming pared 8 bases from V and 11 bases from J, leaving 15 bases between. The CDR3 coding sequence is TGCAGTACTACCCACAGGGATGCTTTCTTT. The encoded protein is CSTTHRDAFF.

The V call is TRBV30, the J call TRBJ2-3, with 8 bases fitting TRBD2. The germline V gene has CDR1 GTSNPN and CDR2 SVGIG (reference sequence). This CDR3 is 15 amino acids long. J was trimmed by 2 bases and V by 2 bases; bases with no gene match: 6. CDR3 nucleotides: TGTGCCTGGAGTAGGGAAGCGGGGGACACAGATACGCAGTATTTT. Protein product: CAWSREAGDTDTQYF.

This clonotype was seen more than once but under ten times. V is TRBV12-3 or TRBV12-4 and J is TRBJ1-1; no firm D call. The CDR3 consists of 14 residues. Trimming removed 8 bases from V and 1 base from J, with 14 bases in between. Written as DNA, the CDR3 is TGTGCCAGCGCCCATCGGATGTCGAACACTGAAGCTTTCTTT. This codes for CASAHRMSNTEAFF.

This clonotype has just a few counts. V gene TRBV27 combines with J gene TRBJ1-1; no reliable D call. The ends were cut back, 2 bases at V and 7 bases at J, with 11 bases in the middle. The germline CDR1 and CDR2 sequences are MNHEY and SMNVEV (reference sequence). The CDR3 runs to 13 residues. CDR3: CASSLQLRDEAFF. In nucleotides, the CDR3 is TGTGCCAGCAGTTTACAACTTAGGGATGAAGCTTTCTTT.

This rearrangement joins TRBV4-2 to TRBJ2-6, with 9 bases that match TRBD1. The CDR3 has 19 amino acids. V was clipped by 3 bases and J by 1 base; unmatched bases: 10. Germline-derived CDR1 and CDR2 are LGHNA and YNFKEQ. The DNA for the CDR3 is TGTGCCAGCAGCCATCTACTTCCGGGACAGGGATCTGGGGCCAACGTCCTGACTTTC. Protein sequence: CASSHLLPGQGSGANVLTF.

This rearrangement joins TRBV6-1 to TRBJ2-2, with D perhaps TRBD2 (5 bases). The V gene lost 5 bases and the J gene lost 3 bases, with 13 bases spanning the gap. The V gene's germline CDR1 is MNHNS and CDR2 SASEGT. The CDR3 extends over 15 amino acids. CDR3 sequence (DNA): TGTGCCAGCAGTAGCGAGGGCTTTCACACCGGGGAGCTGTTTTTT. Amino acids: CASSSEGFHTGELFF.

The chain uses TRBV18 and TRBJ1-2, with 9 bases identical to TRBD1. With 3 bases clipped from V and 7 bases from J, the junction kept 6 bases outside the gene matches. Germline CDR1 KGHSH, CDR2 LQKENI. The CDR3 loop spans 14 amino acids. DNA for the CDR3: TGTGCCAGCTCACCGGACAGGGGCGCCAGTGGCTACACCTTC. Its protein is CASSPDRGASGYTF. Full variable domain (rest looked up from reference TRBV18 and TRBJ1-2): NAGVMQNPRHLVRRRGQEARLRCSPMKGHSHVYWYRQLPEEGLKFMVYLQKENIIDESGMPKERFSAEFPKEGPSILRIQQVVRGDSAAYFCASSPDRGASGYTFGSGTRLTVV.

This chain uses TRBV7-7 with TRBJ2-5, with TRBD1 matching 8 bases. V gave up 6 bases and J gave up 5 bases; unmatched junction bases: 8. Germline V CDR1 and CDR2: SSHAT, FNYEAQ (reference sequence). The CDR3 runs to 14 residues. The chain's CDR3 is CASSRTGKWETQYF. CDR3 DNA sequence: TGTGCCAGCAGTCGGACAGGGAAGTGGGAGACCCAGTACTTC.

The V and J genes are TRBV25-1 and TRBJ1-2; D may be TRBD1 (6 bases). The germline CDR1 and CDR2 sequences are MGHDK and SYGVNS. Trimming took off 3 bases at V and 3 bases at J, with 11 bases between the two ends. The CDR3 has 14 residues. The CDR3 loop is CASSDRGAYYGYTF. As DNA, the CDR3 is TGTGCCAGCAGTGATCGGGGGGCTTACTATGGCTACACCTTC.

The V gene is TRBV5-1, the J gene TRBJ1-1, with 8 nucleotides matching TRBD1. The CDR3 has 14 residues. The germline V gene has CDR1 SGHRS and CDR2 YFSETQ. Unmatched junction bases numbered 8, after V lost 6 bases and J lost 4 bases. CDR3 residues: CASTRQGRGTEAFF. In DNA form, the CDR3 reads TGCGCCAGCACACGACAGGGGCGAGGCACTGAAGCTTTCTTT.

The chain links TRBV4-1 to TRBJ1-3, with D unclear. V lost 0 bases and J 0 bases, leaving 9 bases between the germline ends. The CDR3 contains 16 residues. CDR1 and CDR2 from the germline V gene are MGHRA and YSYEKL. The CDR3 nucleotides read TGCGCCAGCAGCCAAGAGGCAGTCGACTCTGGAAACACCATATATTTT. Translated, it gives CASSQEAVDSGNTIYF.

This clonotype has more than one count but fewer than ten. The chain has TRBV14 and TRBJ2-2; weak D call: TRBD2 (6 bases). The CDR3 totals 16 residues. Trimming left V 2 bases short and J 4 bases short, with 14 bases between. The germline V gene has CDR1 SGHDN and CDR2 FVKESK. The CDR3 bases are TGTGCCAGCAGCCAAAGTCGCGCGGAGGGCACCGGGGAGCTGTTTTTT. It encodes CASSQSRAEGTGELFF.

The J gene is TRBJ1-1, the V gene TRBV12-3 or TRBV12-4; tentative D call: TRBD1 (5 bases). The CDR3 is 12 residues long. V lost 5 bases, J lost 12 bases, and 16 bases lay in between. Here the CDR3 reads CASSPRDGETFF. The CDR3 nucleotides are TGTGCCAGCAGTCCGCGGGACGGTGAGACTTTCTTT.

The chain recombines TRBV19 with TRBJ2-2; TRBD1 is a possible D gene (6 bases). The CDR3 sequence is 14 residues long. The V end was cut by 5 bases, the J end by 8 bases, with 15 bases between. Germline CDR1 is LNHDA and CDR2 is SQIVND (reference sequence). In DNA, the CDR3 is TGTGCCAGTAGTCTGATGACGGGGACAGGGGAGCTGTTTTTT. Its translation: CASSLMTGTGELFF.

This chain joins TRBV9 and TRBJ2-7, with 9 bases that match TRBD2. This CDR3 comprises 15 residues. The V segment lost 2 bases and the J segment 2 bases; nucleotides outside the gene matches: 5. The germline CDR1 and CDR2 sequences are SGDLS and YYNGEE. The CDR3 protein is CASSVRGGSTYEQYF. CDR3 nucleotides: TGTGCCAGCAGCGTGCGGGGGGGCAGCACCTACGAGCAGTACTTC.

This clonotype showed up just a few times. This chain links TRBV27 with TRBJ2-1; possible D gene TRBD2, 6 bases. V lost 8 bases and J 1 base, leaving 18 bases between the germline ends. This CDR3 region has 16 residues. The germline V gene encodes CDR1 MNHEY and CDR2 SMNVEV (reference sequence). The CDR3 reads CASFSRIGGSYNEQFF. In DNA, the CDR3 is TGTGCCAGCTTCAGTAGGATTGGGGGGTCCTACAATGAGCAGTTCTTC.

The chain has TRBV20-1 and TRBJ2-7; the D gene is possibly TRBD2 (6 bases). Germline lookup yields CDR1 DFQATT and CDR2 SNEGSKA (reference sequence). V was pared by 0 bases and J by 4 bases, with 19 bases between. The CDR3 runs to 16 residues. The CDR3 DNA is TGCAGTGCTAGAGAGGAAAGGAGTCGGGAGTCTTACGAGCAGTACTTC. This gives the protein CSAREERSRESYEQYF.

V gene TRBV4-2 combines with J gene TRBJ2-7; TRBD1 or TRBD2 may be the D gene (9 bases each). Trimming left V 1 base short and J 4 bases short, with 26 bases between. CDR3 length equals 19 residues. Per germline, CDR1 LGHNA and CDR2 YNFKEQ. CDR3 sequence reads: CASSQVGQGRGGGLYEQYF. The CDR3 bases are TGTGCCAGCAGCCAAGTGGGACAGGGACGCGGGGGGGGCCTATACGAGCAGTACTTC.

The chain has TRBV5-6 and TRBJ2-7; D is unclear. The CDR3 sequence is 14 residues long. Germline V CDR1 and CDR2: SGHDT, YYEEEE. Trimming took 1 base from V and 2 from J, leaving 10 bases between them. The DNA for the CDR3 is TGTGCCAGCAGCTTGATCCGTTTGGCCTACGAGCAGTACTTC. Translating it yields CASSLIRLAYEQYF.

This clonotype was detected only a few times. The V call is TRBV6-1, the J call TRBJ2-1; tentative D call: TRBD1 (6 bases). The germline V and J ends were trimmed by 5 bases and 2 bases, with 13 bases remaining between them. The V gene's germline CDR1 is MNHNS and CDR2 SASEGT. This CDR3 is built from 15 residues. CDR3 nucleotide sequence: TGTGCCAGCAGTCACCACAGGGAACCCTACAATGAGCAGTTCTTC. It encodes CASSHHREPYNEQFF.

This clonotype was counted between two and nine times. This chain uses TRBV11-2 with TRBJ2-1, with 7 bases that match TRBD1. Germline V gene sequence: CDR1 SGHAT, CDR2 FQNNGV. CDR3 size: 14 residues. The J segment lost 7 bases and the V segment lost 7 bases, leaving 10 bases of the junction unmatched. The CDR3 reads CASTKGAGWNEQFF. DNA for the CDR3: TGTGCCAGCACCAAGGGGGCAGGGTGGAATGAGCAGTTCTTC. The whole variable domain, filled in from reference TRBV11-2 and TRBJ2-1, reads EAGVAQSPRYKIIEKRQSVAFWCNPISGHATLYWYQQILGQGPKLLIQFQNNGVVDDSQLPKDRFSAERLKGVDSTLKIQPAKLEDSAVYLCASTKGAGWNEQFFGPGTRLTVL.